This T cell receptor (beta chain) was captured by sequencing in a study of blood T cells in healthy people across ages. Across the whole study: About one barcoded TCR beta cDNA was captured per two T cells.

Study findings and constraints: CMV status of donors was unknown, possibly confounding expanded clonotype changes. Age brought a roughly linear fall in TCR beta diversity measured per million T cells.

J gave up 13 bases and V 6 bases, and 27 bases lay outside the gene matches. Germline V gene sequence: CDR1 LGHNA, CDR2 YNFKEQ. CDR3 length: 19 amino acids. Worth noting for this clonotype: Its antigen remains unidentified.

Combining a sample-barcoded 5' primer with a J-beta primer mix, a second PCR ran for roughly 7 to 12 cycles. Each cDNA molecule carried a tag from a template-switch adaptor that contained 12 random nucleotides. TCRdb re-analysed the 5' RACE reads in MiXCR, keeping a single row per CDR3 protein. The sample includes around 1,700,000 distinct CDR3 sequences, 28% of them seen just once. The chain combines TRBV4-2 with TRBJ2-4; 10 nucleotides match TRBD2. The origin of this receptor is a woman aged 25-40 years in good health. Specimen: blood. DNA for the CDR3: TGTGCCAGCAGAAAAAGCCCTAGCGGGGGCGTTAGCTTCTACAATGAGCAGTACTTC. Its translation: CASRKSPSGGVSFYNEQYF.